This T cell receptor (beta chain) was recovered during a study of PD-L1 blockade in urothelial cancer. Study-wide background: About 90% of the roughly 29 patients comprised males who had bladder-origin urothelial cancer. At 6 weeks and at 3 weeks (second dose) after treatment start, blood was analyzed.

This CDR3 comprises 15 residues. With 1 base removed from V and 5 bases from J, the gap between germline ends came to 11 bases. In germline, CDR1 is MGHRA, CDR2 YSYEKL. Only in-frame clones appear in the TCRdb table, and some are missing; sequencing was by immunoSEQ multiplex PCR. The sample lists about 44,000 clones, roughly 78% occurring once. V and J are TRBV4-1 and TRBJ2-2; D is perhaps TRBD1 (6 bases). The material was PBMCs, obtained around atezolizumab (anti-PD-L1) treatment. This TCR derives from a man between 65 and 85 years old with urothelial cancer. CDR3 region: CASSQGRGATGELFF. The CDR3, as DNA: TGCGCCAGCAGCCAAGGCAGGGGTGCTACCGGGGAGCTGTTTTTT.